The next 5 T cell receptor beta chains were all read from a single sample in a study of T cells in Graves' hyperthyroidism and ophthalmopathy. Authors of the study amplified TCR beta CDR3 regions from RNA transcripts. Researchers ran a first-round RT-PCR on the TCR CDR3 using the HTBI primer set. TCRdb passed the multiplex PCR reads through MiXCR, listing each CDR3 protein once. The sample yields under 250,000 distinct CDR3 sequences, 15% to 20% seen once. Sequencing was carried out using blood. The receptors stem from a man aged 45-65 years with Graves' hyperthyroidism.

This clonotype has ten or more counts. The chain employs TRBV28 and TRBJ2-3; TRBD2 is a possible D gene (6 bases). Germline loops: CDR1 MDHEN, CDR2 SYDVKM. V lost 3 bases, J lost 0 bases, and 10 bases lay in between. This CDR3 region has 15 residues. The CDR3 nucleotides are TGTGCCAGCAGTTTGCTCAGCGGGAGCACAGATACGCAGTATTTT. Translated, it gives CASSLLSGSTDTQYF.

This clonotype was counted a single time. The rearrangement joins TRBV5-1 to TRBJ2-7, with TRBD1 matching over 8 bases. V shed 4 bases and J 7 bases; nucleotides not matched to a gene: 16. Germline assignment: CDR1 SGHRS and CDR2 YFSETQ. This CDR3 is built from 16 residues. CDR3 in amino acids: CASSRTSGTGLLEQYF. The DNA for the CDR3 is TGCGCCAGCAGCCGGACTTCCGGGACAGGCCTCCTTGAGCAGTACTTC.

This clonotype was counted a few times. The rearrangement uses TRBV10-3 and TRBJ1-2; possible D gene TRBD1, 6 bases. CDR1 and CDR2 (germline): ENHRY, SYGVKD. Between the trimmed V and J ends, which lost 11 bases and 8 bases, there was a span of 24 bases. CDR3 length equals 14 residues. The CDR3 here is CAVGTLSSGGGYTF. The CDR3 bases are TGTGCCGTTGGGACTCTGTCTTCGGGGGGCGGCTACACCTTC.

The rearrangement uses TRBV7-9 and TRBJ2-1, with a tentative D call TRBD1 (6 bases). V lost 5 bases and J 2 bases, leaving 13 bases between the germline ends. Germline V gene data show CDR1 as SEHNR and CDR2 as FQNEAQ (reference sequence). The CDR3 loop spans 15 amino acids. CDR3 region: CASSPPGQPYNEQFF. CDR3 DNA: TGTGCCAGCAGCCCACCGGGACAACCCTACAATGAGCAGTTCTTC.

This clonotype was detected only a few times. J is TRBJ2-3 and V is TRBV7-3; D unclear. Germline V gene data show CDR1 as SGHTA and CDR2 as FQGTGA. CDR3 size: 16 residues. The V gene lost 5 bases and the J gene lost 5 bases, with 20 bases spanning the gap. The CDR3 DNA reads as TGTGCCAGCAGCCTCTACCCTGATTCATATGGAGATACGCAGTATTTT. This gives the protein CASSLYPDSYGDTQYF.